A selection of T cell receptor beta chains follows, all from one sample in a study of blood T cell repertoires in COVID-19. Data came from immunoSEQ multiplex PCR; TCRdb stores just in-frame clones and leaves some out. The sample includes 220,000 or so clones, 82% of them seen just once. Sequences were obtained from PBMCs or T cells enriched from blood (not recorded which). The receptor source for this set is a woman aged 55-69 years who had recovered from COVID-19. Both conserved end residues are trimmed from each CDR3. D genes are given only for firm matches. Only part of the rows carry a size: once, few, many, or a class if the clone is expanded.

v_gene	abundance	d_gene	len	CDR3aa
TRBV3-1/TRBV3-2	.	TRBD2	17	ASSQDKAGVVVSTDTQY
TRBV19	.	.	11	ASSQGMNTEAF
TRBV19	.	TRBD1	15	ASSRFRPGTGNYGYT
TRBV27	.	TRBD2	13	ASSLLSGSGGTQY
TRBV7-8	once	.	12	ASSLDPRGEKLF
TRBV7-2	.	TRBD2	12	AIPGGDGANVLT
TRBV6-5	.	.	11	ASSPRPGTEAF
TRBV3-1/TRBV3-2	.	TRBD1	14	ASSPQGTVFNNEQF
TRBV10-1	.	.	12	ASSDGGITDTQY
TRBV5-6	few	TRBD1	12	ASSRDRGFYGYT
TRBV7-9	.	.	12	ASSPRETSDEQF
TRBV6-5	few	.	10	ASSYSGGPQH
TRBV9	.	TRBD2	13	ASSARLADKHEQF
TRBV6-1	.	TRBD1	15	ASSERPTGNPGNTIY
TRBV9	.	TRBD1	11	ASSRDRNNEQF
TRBV5-1	few	.	13	ASREGPYSNQPQH
TRBV5-4	.	TRBD1	13	ASSLGQGNVYGYT
TRBV12-5	.	.	13	ASGLVDTGNQPQH
TRBV6-5	.	.	12	ASCVGGSRNGYT
TRBV19	once	.	13	ASSIQLGGNQPQH
TRBV14	.	TRBD1	15	ASSPLGQGPAKNIQY
TRBV2	.	.	12	ASSESGVSYEQY
TRBV19	.	.	13	ASSWGTGANYGYT
TRBV14	.	TRBD1	14	ASSPSPGQGDYGYT
TRBV7-9	.	.	9	ASSRGYEQY
TRBV6-1	.	.	13	ASSEVDYLSSTQY
TRBV7-8	.	TRBD2	13	ASSWRAGDTGELF
TRBV19	.	TRBD1	14	ASSIQGELRRRELF
TRBV7-3	.	.	10	ASSLINQPQH
TRBV25-1	once	.	13	ASSDSGRVNTEAF
TRBV5-4	.	TRBD1	12	ASSQNHRGETQY
TRBV2	.	TRBD2	10	ASSGEGYEQY
TRBV14	.	.	12	ASSQEKGVDTQY
TRBV6-5	.	.	9	ASRRDEKLF
TRBV6-1	many	TRBD1	11	ATFTGVLEKLF
TRBV19	.	.	11	ASRISVTGELF
TRBV29-1	.	.	12	SVVGAPLSDGYT
TRBV2	.	.	13	ASSEALQGTYGYT
TRBV21-1	.	.	12	ASSKVGQSYEQY
TRBV6-4	.	TRBD1	13	ASSLRTGSTGELF
TRBV25-1	few	.	11	ASSYGLQETQY
TRBV11-2	.	.	11	ASSLRSGTEAF
TRBV5-4	medium-sized	.	10	ASSLGGSWQY
TRBV27	.	TRBD1	14	ASSPTGARMNTEAF
TRBV15	.	TRBD2	13	ATSRDLLAGESEY
TRBV4-1	.	TRBD1	15	ASSQGTGEEGVDEQY
TRBV29-1	.	TRBD2	14	SVESGASGSYNEQF
TRBV6-5	few	.	13	ASSYSGSGNEKLF
TRBV20-1	.	.	10	SASGRAGGYT
TRBV20-1	few	TRBD1	10	SAGDRGKPQH
TRBV5-1	few	TRBD1	12	ASSPGTGDDEQY
TRBV7-2	once	.	11	ASSSGFGTEAF